The 2 T cell receptor beta chains reported below all come from one sample, sequenced in a study of cytomegalovirus exposure and HLA in healthy donors (dated 2017 in TCRdb). The library was made by the immunoSEQ multiplex PCR assay. A mixture of 60 forward primers for TCR Vbeta segments and 13 reverse primers for TCR Jbeta segments was used in the multiplex PCR. The source is immuneACCESS, and TCRdb retained only in-frame sequences with V and J called. Part of the clones is not carried over; for the studies checked, unresolved V genes explain less than half of this, and the remainder is unexplained. For this sample there are tens of thousands of clones; 85% appear just once. Roughly a tenth of the sample goes to the ten largest clones. Sequencing was carried out using PBMCs. The receptors shown here come from a female donor in good health and CMV-seronegative.

J is TRBJ2-1 and V is TRBV7-3; possibly TRBD2 for D (6 bases). The V gene lost 7 bases and the J gene lost 8 bases, with 18 bases spanning the gap. Germline V CDR1 and CDR2: SGHTA, FQGTGA. The CDR3 extends over 14 amino acids. CDR3 sequence: CASTLGGPPYEQFF. CDR3 nucleotides: TGTGCCAGCACCCTGGGGGGACCCCCATATGAGCAGTTCTTC.

V usage is TRBV6-5 and J usage is TRBJ2-5, with 9 bases matching TRBD2. CDR3 size: 15 residues. Looked up from germline, CDR1 is MNHEY and CDR2 is SVGAGI. The V segment lost 5 bases and the J segment 6 bases; nucleotides outside the gene matches: 10. The CDR3 DNA follows: TGTGCCAGCAGTACGTCCGGTAGCGGGAGCCAGACCCAGTACTTC. The encoded protein is CASSTSGSGSQTQYF.